Sequencing of this T cell receptor beta chain was carried out in a study of blood T cell repertoires in COVID-19. Study-level information: Samples taken during acute and convalescent COVID-19 were collected in the United States, Italy and Spain.

CDR1 and CDR2 from the germline V gene are SGHTA and FQGTGA. This CDR3 is built from 16 residues. Trimming took off 0 bases at V and 3 bases at J, with 11 bases between the two ends. Sequenced by immunoSEQ multiplex PCR; TCRdb stores in-frame clones only, minus some. This sample yields 95,000 to 150,000 clones, of which more than 75% are seen a single time; 3.9% belongs to the top ten. Sequenced sample: peripheral blood. J is TRBJ2-2 and V is TRBV7-3; possibly TRBD2 for D (6 bases). This TCR was recovered from a man in his sixties with acute or convalescent COVID-19. The DNA of the CDR3 is TGTGCCAGCAGCTTAACGGCAACGGGGGACACCGGGGAGCTGTTTTTT. Its translation is CASSLTATGDTGELFF. The full variable domain, in which reference TRBV7-3 and TRBJ2-2 provide the parts outside the CDR3, is GAGVSQTPSNKVTEKGKYVELRCDPISGHTALYWYRQSLGQGPEFLIYFQGTGAADDSGLPNDRFFAVRPEGSVSTLKIQRTERGDSAVYLCASSLTATGDTGELFFGEGSRLTVL.